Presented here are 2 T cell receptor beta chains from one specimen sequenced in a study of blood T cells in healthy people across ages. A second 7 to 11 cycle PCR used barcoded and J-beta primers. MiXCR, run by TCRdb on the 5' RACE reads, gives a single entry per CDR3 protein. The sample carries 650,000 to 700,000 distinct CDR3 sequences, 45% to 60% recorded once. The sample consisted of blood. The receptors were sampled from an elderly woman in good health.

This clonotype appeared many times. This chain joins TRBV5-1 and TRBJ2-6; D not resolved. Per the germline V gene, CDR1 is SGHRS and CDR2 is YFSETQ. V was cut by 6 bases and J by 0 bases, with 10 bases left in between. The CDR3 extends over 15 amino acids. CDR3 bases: TGCGCCAGCAAGGCAGATTCCTCTGGGGCCAACGTCCTGACTTTC. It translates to CASKADSSGANVLTF. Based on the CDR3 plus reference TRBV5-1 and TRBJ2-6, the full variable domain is KAGVTQTPRYLIKTRGQQVTLSCSPISGHRSVSWYQQTPGQGLQFLFEYFSETQRNKGNFPGRFSGRQFSNSRSEMNVSTLELGDSALYLCASKADSSGANVLTFGAGSRLTVL.

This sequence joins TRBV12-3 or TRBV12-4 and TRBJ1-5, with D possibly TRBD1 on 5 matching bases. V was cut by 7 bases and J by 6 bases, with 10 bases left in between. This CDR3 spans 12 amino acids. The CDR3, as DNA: TGTGCCAGCACCGGGACGAGTCAGCCCCAGCATTTT. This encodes CASTGTSQPQHF.